Sequencing of this TCR beta chain was carried out in a study of blood T cell repertoires in COVID-19. Some clones are missing from TCRdb's copy, which holds only in-frame ones; the method was immunoSEQ multiplex PCR. Of 55,000 to 80,000 clones listed, over 60% are singletons. The germline gives CDR1 MNHEY, CDR2 SVGEGT. CDR3 size: 15 residues. Trimming removed 4 bases from V and 9 bases from J, with 16 bases in between. The V gene is TRBV6-2 or TRBV6-3, the J gene TRBJ1-6, with D unresolved. Sequenced sample: peripheral blood. The TCR originated in a human donor in a cohort sampled during active COVID-19. CDR3: CASSSLPSAGSPLHF. In DNA, the CDR3 is TGTGCCAGCAGTTCCCTGCCTAGTGCGGGTTCACCCCTCCACTTT.